The 12 T cell receptor beta chains presented below share a single source sample, sequenced in a study of T cell responses to AZD1222 COVID-19 vaccine. Using immunoSEQ multiplex PCR, the repertoire was profiled, and TCRdb retains in-frame clones only, with some absent. Of around 190,000 clones listed, roughly 88% were seen once; the top ten hold under 14%. Sequences were derived from peripheral blood, sampled 28 days after the second AZD1222 dose. The receptors here all came from an adult who received the AZD1222 COVID-19 vaccine.

The chain combines TRBV7-2 with TRBJ1-4; 10 nucleotides match TRBD1. CDR1 is SGHTA, CDR2 FQGNSA, per germline. Trimming removed 4 bases from V and 8 bases from J; junction bases left unmatched: 7. CDR3 length: 15 amino acids. This chain's CDR3 is CASSSAGQGPEKLFF. In DNA form, the CDR3 reads TGTGCCAGCAGCTCGGCGGGACAGGGGCCGGAAAAACTGTTTTTT.

The J gene is TRBJ1-1, the V gene TRBV6-5; a possible D gene is TRBD1 (5 bases). The CDR3 is 13 residues long. Germline values: CDR1 MNHEY, CDR2 SVGAGI. Trimming pared 1 base from V and 4 bases from J, leaving 7 bases between. The CDR3 loop reads CASSYLGATEAFF. CDR3 sequence (DNA): TGTGCCAGCAGTTACTTAGGGGCCACTGAAGCTTTCTTT.

The CDR3 here is CASSFEQTADSEAFF. The CDR3 DNA sequence: TGTGCCAGCAGTTTCGAACAGACCGCGGACTCTGAAGCTTTCTTT. The chain joins TRBV6-2 or TRBV6-3 to TRBJ1-1; D gene uncertain. CDR1 is MNHEY and CDR2 is SVGEGT in the germline V gene. The CDR3 totals 15 residues. The ends were cut back, 4 bases at V and 6 bases at J, with 18 bases in the middle.

The rearrangement uses TRBV15 and TRBJ1-5; 7 positions match TRBD1. Germline V gene sequence: CDR1 LNHNV, CDR2 YYDKDF (reference sequence). The CDR3 has 14 residues. The V gene end was trimmed by 8 bases and the J gene end by 5 bases; junction bases not matched to a gene: 9. This chain's CDR3 is CATPDRDQYQPQHF. CDR3 in DNA: TGTGCCACCCCAGACAGGGATCAGTATCAGCCCCAGCATTTT.

Only a few counts were recorded for this clone. V usage is TRBV6-5 and J usage is TRBJ1-1, with D possibly matching TRBD1 (6 bases). This CDR3 has 12 amino acids. The V gene's germline CDR1 is MNHEY and CDR2 SVGAGI. Trimming pared 6 bases from V and 11 bases from J, leaving 16 bases between. CDR3 nucleotide sequence: TGTGCCAGCAGCCCGGGGGGGCTTACGGCTTTCTTT. Protein product: CASSPGGLTAFF.

The rearrangement joins TRBV7-8 to TRBJ1-5, with D possibly being TRBD1 (6 bases). This CDR3 spans 18 amino acids. Trimming cost V 6 bases and J 4 bases, with 25 bases left between them. Germline CDR1 is SGHVS and CDR2 is FQNEAQ. In DNA, the CDR3 is TGTGCCAGCAGTCGTGCTAGCGTAAGAGGGGGGGATAATCAGCCCCAGCATTTT. This sequence encodes CASSRASVRGGDNQPQHF.

This chain connects TRBV19 to TRBJ2-1; D may match TRBD1 or TRBD2 (7 bases each). V was shortened by 6 bases and J by 7 bases, with 22 bases between the two germline ends. CDR1 and CDR2 (germline): LNHDA, SQIVND (reference sequence). CDR3 length: 16 amino acids. The CDR3 loop reads CASRERGTLQGNEQFF. In DNA, the CDR3 is TGTGCCAGTAGAGAGCGGGGAACACTACAGGGGAATGAGCAGTTCTTC.

The chain links TRBV7-9 to TRBJ2-1; no firm D call. V was pared by 2 bases and J by 8 bases, with 4 bases between. The CDR3 is made up of 11 amino acids. The germline gives CDR1 SEHNR, CDR2 FQNEAQ (reference sequence). The CDR3 region is CASSLKDEQFF. The CDR3 DNA reads TGTGCCAGCAGCTTAAAAGATGAGCAGTTCTTC.

The chain couples TRBV15 to TRBJ1-1; TRBD1 agrees at 7 bases. J was trimmed by 5 bases and V by 1 base; bases with no gene match: 7. From germline, CDR1 is LNHNV and CDR2 YYDKDF (reference sequence). This CDR3 contains 15 residues. The CDR3 region has the DNA TGTGCCACCAGCAGAGGAGGGGGCGACCGGACTGAAGCTTTCTTT. It encodes CATSRGGGDRTEAFF. Full variable domain (missing parts from reference TRBV15 and TRBJ1-1): DAMVIQNPRYQVTQFGKPVTLSCSQTLNHNVMYWYQQKSSQAPKLLFHYYDKDFNNEADTPDNFQSRRPNTSFCFLDIRSPGLGDTAMYLCATSRGGGDRTEAFFGQGTRLTVV.

The chain uses TRBV6-5 and TRBJ2-1; D perhaps matches TRBD2 (6 bases). There are 13 residues in the CDR3. V was clipped by 2 bases and J by 12 bases, with 14 bases between them. Per the germline V gene, CDR1 is MNHEY and CDR2 is SVGAGI. The DNA of the CDR3 is TGTGCCAGCAGTTACCCCAGCGGGCGGGGGCAGTTCTTC. It specifies CASSYPSGRGQFF.

The V call is TRBV6-2 or TRBV6-3, the J call TRBJ1-2; D is possibly TRBD1 (5 bases). The germline CDR1 and CDR2 sequences are MNHEY and SVGEGT. Trimming removed 6 bases at V and 8 bases at J, with 13 bases between. There are 12 residues in the CDR3. CDR3 amino acids: CASSNGGRGYTF. The CDR3 coding sequence is TGTGCCAGCAGCAACGGGGGTCGCGGCTACACCTTC.

The chain combines TRBV5-1 with TRBJ1-6, with D possibly matching TRBD1 (5 bases). Germline V gene data show CDR1 as SGHRS and CDR2 as YFSETQ. The CDR3 loop spans 13 amino acids. V was shortened by 4 bases and J by 7 bases, with 9 bases between the two germline ends. The CDR3 region is CASSLGQNSPLHF. The CDR3 region has the DNA TGCGCCAGCAGCCTGGGGCAAAATTCACCCCTCCACTTT.